Below, 31 T cell receptor beta chains from the same sample are listed, as sequenced in a study of T-cell reconstitution after alpha-beta-depleted transplantation in children. Unique molecular identifiers were incorporated during preparation of the TCRbeta library. One entry per CDR3 protein results from TCRdb running MiXCR on the PCR reads. The data show roughly 500,000 distinct CDR3 sequences, 30% to 35% seen once. Specimen: PBMCs from the stem cell graft donor, collected from the stem cell graft. All receptors derive from a human donor who donated a stem cell graft to a child with aplastic anemia.

This clonotype has just a few counts. The CDR3 sequence is CASLGGTATDTQYF. The CDR3 coding sequence is TGTGCCAGTCTAGGGGGGACAGCTACAGATACGCAGTATTTT. The rearrangement joins TRBV6-1 to TRBJ2-3; a possible D gene is TRBD1 (7 bases). CDR3 length: 14 amino acids. V shed 9 bases and J shed 3 bases, with 16 bases lying between them. Germline V gene data show CDR1 as MNHNS and CDR2 as SASEGT.

The CDR3 protein is CASSQDSKGPTEAFF. CDR3 nucleotide sequence: TGTGCCAGCAGCCAAGATTCCAAGGGGCCCACTGAAGCTTTCTTT. The chain couples TRBV3-1 to TRBJ1-1; tentatively, D is TRBD1 (5 bases). Trimming cost V 0 bases and J 4 bases, with 12 bases left between them. The CDR3 extends over 15 amino acids. Germline loops: CDR1 LGHDT, CDR2 YNNKEL (reference sequence). The variable domain in full, completed from reference TRBV3-1 and TRBJ1-1, reads DTAVSQTPKYLVTQMGNDKSIKCEQNLGHDTMYWYKQDSKKFLKIMFSYNNKELIINETVPNRFSPKSPDKAHLNLHINSLELGDSAVYFCASSQDSKGPTEAFFGQGTRLTVV.

This clonotype was picked up a small number of times. The chain joins TRBV4-1 to TRBJ2-1; D gene unclear. The CDR3 contains 17 residues. Germline V gene lookup returns CDR1 MGHRA and CDR2 YSYEKL. V shed 0 bases and J shed 0 bases, with 12 bases lying between them. The CDR3 DNA sequence: TGCGCCAGCAGCCAAGATTTGCCAGTCAGCTCCTACAATGAGCAGTTCTTC. Translated: CASSQDLPVSSYNEQFF.

This clonotype has more than one count but fewer than ten. The V and J genes are TRBV28 and TRBJ2-3; TRBD1 is a possible D gene (6 bases). The germline V gene encodes CDR1 MDHEN and CDR2 SYDVKM. This CDR3 comprises 16 residues. The V gene lost 5 bases and the J gene lost 5 bases, with 20 bases spanning the gap. The CDR3 region has the DNA TGTGCCAGCAGTAGTAGAGGATGGGGGCTGGGAGATACGCAGTATTTT. It encodes CASSSRGWGLGDTQYF.

The chain recombines TRBV29-1 with TRBJ2-6; D ambiguous. CDR1 is SQVTM, CDR2 ANQGSEA, per germline. Trimming removed 0 bases at V and 1 base at J, with 10 bases between. This CDR3 has 16 residues. CDR3: CSVEDSYLSGANVLTF. The CDR3 nucleotides are TGCAGCGTTGAAGATTCCTACCTTTCTGGGGCCAACGTCCTGACTTTC.

The chain is built from TRBV2 and TRBJ1-5; a weak D match, TRBD1 (5 bases). V lost 2 bases and J lost 2, with 10 bases in between. Germline V gives CDR1 SNHLY, CDR2 FYNNEI. The length of the CDR3 is 15 residues. The DNA for the CDR3 is TGTGCCAGCAGTGAAAGGGTGGGGGGCAATCAGCCCCAGCATTTT. Its protein is CASSERVGGNQPQHF.

The chain recombines TRBV12-3 or TRBV12-4 with TRBJ2-7; TRBD2 matches at 10 bases. V lost 4 bases to trimming and J lost 2 bases; unmatched junction nucleotides: 8. There are 16 residues in the CDR3. The CDR3 bases are TGTGCCAGCAGTTATTTTTGGACTAGCGGCCCCTACGAGCAGTACTTC. Encoded protein: CASSYFWTSGPYEQYF.

The V gene is TRBV20-1, the J gene TRBJ2-7, with 8 bases fitting TRBD2. The CDR3 runs 13 residues. The germline gives CDR1 DFQATT, CDR2 SNEGSKA (reference sequence). V dropped 3 bases and J dropped 3; count of bases not matched to a gene: 4. CDR3 region: CSASTGTSYEQYF. The CDR3 nucleotides are TGCAGTGCTAGCACCGGGACTAGCTACGAGCAGTACTTC.

CDR3 protein: CASDRGYRYGYTF. In nucleotides, the CDR3 is TGTGCCAGTGACAGGGGGTATCGATATGGCTACACCTTC. The rearrangement joins TRBV19 to TRBJ1-2, with 9 bases fitting TRBD1. V shed 8 bases and J 5 bases; nucleotides not matched to a gene: 6. The CDR3 contains 13 residues. Per the germline V gene, CDR1 is LNHDA and CDR2 is SQIVND (reference sequence).

This clonotype was found once. The chain joins TRBV7-2 to TRBJ1-5; the match to TRBD1 covers 8 bases. Germline V gene data show CDR1 as SGHTA and CDR2 as FQGNSA. The junction had 9 bases not matched to a gene; V was cut back by 4 bases and J by 7 bases. This CDR3 comprises 15 residues. This CDR3 is CASSSGQGQGQPQHF. The CDR3 nucleotides read TGTGCCAGCAGCTCCGGACAGGGACAAGGACAGCCCCAGCATTTT.

This clonotype has only a few counts. The chain is built from TRBV5-1 and TRBJ1-1; 7 nucleotides line up with TRBD1. J was trimmed by 11 bases and V by 3 bases; bases with no gene match: 16. In germline, CDR1 is SGHRS, CDR2 YFSETQ. The CDR3 sequence is 15 residues long. Here the CDR3 DNA reads TGCGCCAGCAGCTACACCAGCGACAGGGCCCTTGGGGCTTTCTTT. This gives the protein CASSYTSDRALGAFF.

The chain couples TRBV3-1 to TRBJ2-1; D call uncertain. CDR1 is LGHDT and CDR2 is YNNKEL in the germline V gene (reference sequence). The CDR3 has 13 amino acids. The V and J ends lost 1 base and 5 bases respectively, with 6 bases between them. The CDR3 sequence is CASSQVRDNEQFF. DNA for the CDR3: TGTGCCAGCAGCCAAGTTCGGGACAATGAGCAGTTCTTC.

The chain uses TRBV7-2 and TRBJ1-6; perhaps TRBD1 as D (5 bases). The germline gives CDR1 SGHTA, CDR2 FQGNSA. The CDR3 extends over 16 amino acids. Deletions cut 1 base from V and 7 bases from J, with 14 bases between. The CDR3 loop is CASSLEGSGWNSPLHF. The CDR3 DNA sequence: TGTGCCAGCAGCTTAGAGGGGTCGGGATGGAATTCACCCCTCCACTTT. The full variable domain, rest sourced from reference TRBV7-2 and TRBJ1-6, is GAGVSQSPSNKVTEKGKDVELRCDPISGHTALYWYRQSLGQGLEFLIYFQGNSAPDKSGLPSDRFSAERTGGSVSTLTIQRTQQEDSAVYLCASSLEGSGWNSPLHFGNGTRLTVT.

V usage is TRBV7-9 and J usage is TRBJ1-4; a weak D match, TRBD1 (6 bases). V was shortened by 4 bases and J by 7 bases, with 19 bases between the two germline ends. The CDR3 has 16 residues. Germline V gene lookup returns CDR1 SEHNR and CDR2 FQNEAQ (reference sequence). The CDR3 nucleotides read TGTGCCAGCAGCTCCCGGGACACTCTAGGACGTGAAAAACTGTTTTTT. It translates to CASSSRDTLGREKLFF.

This chain uses TRBV19 with TRBJ1-1; no clear D gene. The CDR3 runs 13 residues. Germline CDR1 reads LNHDA; CDR2 reads SQIVND (reference sequence). The V end was cut by 6 bases, the J end by 5 bases, with 13 bases between. CDR3 in DNA: TGTGCCAGTAGCTCATTGACGGGAACTGAAGCTTTCTTT. This codes for CASSSLTGTEAFF.

The V gene is TRBV19, the J gene TRBJ2-1, with 14 bases matching TRBD2. The CDR3 has 14 residues. The germline CDR1 and CDR2 sequences are LNHDA and SQIVND (reference sequence). After removal of 7 bases from V and 9 bases from J, the junction contained 5 bases not matched to a gene. Here the CDR3 reads CASIGTSGSFEQFF. CDR3 coding DNA: TGTGCCAGTATAGGGACTAGCGGGAGCTTTGAGCAGTTCTTC.

This rearrangement joins TRBV28 to TRBJ1-5; 7 nucleotides match TRBD1. This CDR3 spans 14 amino acids. After removal of 6 bases from V and 6 bases from J, the junction contained 8 bases not matched to a gene. CDR1 and CDR2 from the germline V gene are MDHEN and SYDVKM. The CDR3 region is CASSRGQVRQPQHF. The CDR3 DNA is TGTGCCAGCAGCCGAGGACAGGTTCGTCAGCCCCAGCATTTT.

V gene TRBV7-9 combines with J gene TRBJ2-3, with 10 bases aligning to TRBD1. The CDR3 extends over 14 amino acids. CDR1 and CDR2 (germline): SEHNR, FQNEAQ (reference sequence). V trimming: 10 bases; J trimming: 4 bases; junction bases outside the gene matches: 8. CDR3 bases: TGTGCCACCTCCGGGACAGGGGATGCAGATACGCAGTATTTT. The encoded protein is CATSGTGDADTQYF.

This clonotype turned up a few times. This chain links TRBV5-6 with TRBJ2-7; 8 bases map to TRBD1. The CDR3 length is 15 residues. V gave up 4 bases and J gave up 0 bases; unmatched junction bases: 6. Germline loops: CDR1 SGHDT, CDR2 YYEEEE. The CDR3 sequence: CASSPGGDSSYEQYF. Written as DNA, the CDR3 is TGTGCCAGCAGCCCAGGGGGCGATAGCTCCTACGAGCAGTACTTC. The whole variable domain, remainder taken from reference TRBV5-6 and TRBJ2-7, is DAGVTQSPTHLIKTRGQQVTLRCSPKSGHDTVSWYQQALGQGPQFIFQYYEEEERQRGNFPDRFSGHQFPNYSSELNVNALLLGDSALYLCASSPGGDSSYEQYFGPGTRLTVT.

This clonotype was seen more than once but under ten times. The V call is TRBV15, the J call TRBJ2-1; 8 bases line up with TRBD2. The J segment lost 0 bases and the V segment lost 5 bases, leaving 3 bases of the junction unmatched. The CDR3 sequence is 15 residues long. Germline CDR1 and CDR2: LNHNV and YYDKDF (reference sequence). The CDR3: CATSPGGSSYNEQFF. For the CDR3, the DNA is TGTGCCACCAGCCCGGGGGGGAGCTCCTACAATGAGCAGTTCTTC.

The chain employs TRBV20-1 and TRBJ2-5; 8 bases line up with TRBD2. V dropped 5 bases and J dropped 5; count of bases not matched to a gene: 10. CDR1 and CDR2 from the germline V gene are DFQATT and SNEGSKA (reference sequence). The CDR3 is 14 amino acids. The CDR3 loop is CSAPSGGRRETQYF. Here the CDR3 DNA reads TGCAGTGCTCCATCGGGGGGGAGAAGGGAGACCCAGTACTTC.

This clonotype was counted only a few times. The CDR3 DNA reads as TGCGCCAGCAGCCAAGATCTGTGGGGGGCGAACACTGAAGCTTTCTTT. As protein: CASSQDLWGANTEAFF. This sequence joins TRBV4-3 and TRBJ1-1; possibly TRBD1 for D (6 bases). The CDR3 contains 16 residues. From germline, CDR1 is LGHNA and CDR2 YSLEER. The V gene lost 0 bases and the J gene lost 1 base, with 12 bases spanning the gap.

V usage is TRBV29-1 and J usage is TRBJ1-2; no firm D call. V was trimmed by 4 bases and J by 0 bases, leaving 9 bases between them. The CDR3 extends over 13 amino acids. Germline CDR1 is SQVTM and CDR2 is ANQGSEA. In nucleotides, the CDR3 is TGCAGCGTTGCGGCCGGTACTAACTATGGCTACACCTTC. Translating it yields CSVAAGTNYGYTF.

This rearrangement joins TRBV20-1 to TRBJ2-1, with TRBD2 matching 11 bases. This CDR3 contains 15 residues. Germline V gene data show CDR1 as DFQATT and CDR2 as SNEGSKA (reference sequence). Losses at the gene ends were 5 bases for V and 3 bases for J; bases not matched to a gene: 6. The CDR3 is CSAAKTSGGYNEQFF. Here the CDR3 DNA reads TGCAGTGCTGCCAAAACTAGCGGGGGCTACAATGAGCAGTTCTTC.

The chain uses TRBV25-1 and TRBJ1-5; 7 nucleotides match TRBD1. Trimming at V came to 1 base and at J to 7 bases, leaving 10 bases not matched to a gene. The CDR3 has 16 residues. CDR1 and CDR2 (germline): MGHDK, SYGVNS. The CDR3 DNA follows: TGTGCCAGCAGTGAATCCGGGACAGAGCCCTGGCAGCCCCAGCATTTT. Encoded protein: CASSESGTEPWQPQHF.

The chain's CDR3 is CSAWTGKTYNEQFF. The CDR3 nucleotides are TGCAGCGCATGGACAGGAAAAACTTACAATGAGCAGTTCTTC. The rearrangement joins TRBV29-1 to TRBJ2-1; 7 bases are shared with TRBD1. Germline V gene sequence: CDR1 SQVTM, CDR2 ANQGSEA. The junction had 10 bases not matched to a gene; V was cut back by 7 bases and J by 4 bases. This CDR3 comprises 14 residues.

The V gene is TRBV7-2, the J gene TRBJ2-2; a weak D match, TRBD2 (6 bases). The V and J ends lost 2 bases and 5 bases respectively, with 15 bases between them. CDR1 and CDR2 (germline): SGHTA, FQGNSA. The CDR3 covers 16 residues. In DNA, the CDR3 is TGTGCCAGCAGCTTAAGTGCCGGAGGGATGACCGGGGAGCTGTTTTTT. It is translated as CASSLSAGGMTGELFF.

This chain joins TRBV29-1 and TRBJ2-1; 7 bases are shared with TRBD2. Germline lookup yields CDR1 SQVTM and CDR2 ANQGSEA. V shed 7 bases and J 6 bases; nucleotides not matched to a gene: 9. The CDR3 consists of 13 residues. The CDR3: CSGGLLSGNEQFF. As DNA, the CDR3 is TGCAGCGGGGGACTATTGTCAGGCAATGAGCAGTTCTTC.

Only a few counts were recorded for this clonotype. The chain has TRBV30 and TRBJ2-1, with D perhaps matching TRBD2 (7 bases). This CDR3 comprises 12 residues. The germline V gene encodes CDR1 GTSNPN and CDR2 SVGIG (reference sequence). Trimming took 7 bases from V and 9 from J, leaving 16 bases between them. The CDR3 nucleotides read TGTGCCTACCGGGGGGCGCAAATTGAGCAGTTCTTC. Translated: CAYRGAQIEQFF.

This clonotype has a count of ten or more. The V call is TRBV20-1, the J call TRBJ1-1, with D tentatively TRBD1 (6 bases). Germline V gene lookup returns CDR1 DFQATT and CDR2 SNEGSKA (reference sequence). Trimming shortened V by 1 base and J by 10 bases, and 16 bases separated the two germline ends. CDR3 length equals 13 residues. CDR3 sequence: CSARGRGGVGAFF. The CDR3 nucleotides read TGCAGTGCTAGAGGGAGGGGGGGAGTGGGAGCTTTCTTT.

This clonotype was observed a few times. The V and J genes are TRBV15 and TRBJ2-7; weak D call: TRBD1 (6 bases). CDR1 and CDR2 from the germline V gene are LNHNV and YYDKDF (reference sequence). CDR3 length: 15 residues. The V end was cut by 5 bases, the J end by 1 base, with 15 bases between. CDR3 DNA sequence: TGTGCCACCAGCGAGGGCAGGGGCGCTTCCTACGAGCAGTACTTC. It translates to CATSEGRGASYEQYF.